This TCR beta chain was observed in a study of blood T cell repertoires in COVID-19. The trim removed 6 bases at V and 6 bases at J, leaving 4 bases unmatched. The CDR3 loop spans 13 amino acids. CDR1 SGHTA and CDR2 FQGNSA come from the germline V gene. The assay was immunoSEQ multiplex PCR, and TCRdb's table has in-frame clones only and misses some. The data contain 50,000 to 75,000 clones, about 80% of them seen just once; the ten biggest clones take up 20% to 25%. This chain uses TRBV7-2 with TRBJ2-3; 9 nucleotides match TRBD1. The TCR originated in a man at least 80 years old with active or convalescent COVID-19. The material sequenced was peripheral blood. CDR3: CASSWDREDTQYF. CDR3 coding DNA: TGTGCCAGCAGTTGGGACAGGGAGGATACGCAGTATTTT.